Shown below are 23 T cell receptor beta chains from a single sample sequenced in a study of blood T cell repertoires in COVID-19. Method: immunoSEQ multiplex PCR; TCRdb's copy keeps in-frame clones and lacks some. Among 340,000 or so clones listed, around four fifths were seen once. Sequenced material: peripheral blood. The receptors derive from a man aged 25 to 45 with active or convalescent COVID-19.

This clone was detected only once. DNA for the CDR3: TGTGCCAGCAGTGAAGTGCAGGTAACTGAAGCTTTCTTT. Amino acids: CASSEVQVTEAFF. V usage is TRBV6-1 and J usage is TRBJ1-1; D ambiguous. This CDR3 has 13 residues. Germline V gives CDR1 MNHNS, CDR2 SASEGT. V lost 1 base to trimming and J lost 5 bases, with 8 bases between them.

This chain links TRBV6-2 or TRBV6-3 with TRBJ1-5; D gene unclear. With 4 bases removed from V and 1 base from J, the gap between germline ends came to 5 bases. Germline V gives CDR1 MNHEY, CDR2 SVGEGT. The CDR3 spans 13 residues. The CDR3 DNA reads TGTGCCAGCAGTTTTAGCAGCAATCAGCCCCAGCATTTT. Its protein product is CASSFSSNQPQHF.

This rearrangement joins TRBV9 to TRBJ1-6; 8 nucleotides match TRBD1. The CDR3 sequence is 14 residues long. CDR1 is SGDLS and CDR2 is YYNGEE in the germline V gene. J lost 5 bases, V lost 6 bases, and 4 bases had no gene match. The CDR3 region is CASKTGADNSPLHF. CDR3 sequence (DNA): TGTGCCAGCAAGACAGGGGCCGATAATTCACCCCTCCACTTT.

A single count supports this clone. The rearrangement links TRBV5-4 to TRBJ1-6, with D possibly TRBD1 on 5 matching bases. The germline gives CDR1 SGHNT, CDR2 YYREEE (reference sequence). The CDR3 runs 15 residues. The ends were cut back, 3 bases at V and 6 bases at J, with 13 bases in the middle. In DNA form, the CDR3 reads TGTGCCAGCAGCTCCTCTGACAGTCCTAATTCACCCCTCCACTTT. As protein: CASSSSDSPNSPLHF.

J is TRBJ1-6 and V is TRBV5-4; the match to TRBD1 covers 9 bases. The germline gives CDR1 SGHNT, CDR2 YYREEE (reference sequence). The V gene end was trimmed by 3 bases and the J gene end by 7 bases; junction bases not matched to a gene: 2. The CDR3 runs to 14 residues. CDR3 region: CASSYRGHNSPLHF. CDR3 DNA: TGTGCCAGCAGCTACAGGGGGCACAATTCACCCCTCCACTTT.

The chain joins TRBV6-6 to TRBJ2-3, with 8 bases identical to TRBD2. CDR3 length equals 15 residues. Per the germline V gene, CDR1 is MNHNY and CDR2 is SVGAGI (reference sequence). J lost 4 bases, V lost 2 bases, and 5 bases had no gene match. The CDR3 protein is CASSYEREIPDTQYF. CDR3 bases: TGTGCCAGCAGTTACGAGCGGGAGATTCCAGATACGCAGTATTTT.

This rearrangement joins TRBV5-5 to TRBJ2-3, with D perhaps matching TRBD2 (5 bases). The germline V gene has CDR1 SGHKS and CDR2 YYEKEE (reference sequence). V was cut by 1 base and J by 3 bases, with 12 bases left in between. There are 15 residues in the CDR3. In nucleotides, the CDR3 is TGTGCCAGCAGCTTGTATCTAGCCGGGACAGATACGCAGTATTTT. Amino acid sequence: CASSLYLAGTDTQYF.

The V and J genes are TRBV6-5 and TRBJ2-3; D is undetermined. V was pared by 0 bases and J by 5 bases, with 12 bases between. CDR1 is MNHEY and CDR2 is SVGAGI in the germline V gene. The CDR3 has 15 residues. This CDR3 reads CASSYSSGPGDTQYF. As DNA, the CDR3 is TGTGCCAGCAGTTACTCGTCGGGTCCTGGAGATACGCAGTATTTT.

The chain has TRBV9 and TRBJ2-1; 7 bases are a match to TRBD2. The CDR3 has 15 amino acids. The V gene end was trimmed by 8 bases and the J gene end by 4 bases; junction bases not matched to a gene: 12. CDR1 is SGDLS, CDR2 YYNGEE, per germline. As DNA, the CDR3 is TGTGCCAGTAACGAGGACGGGAGGACTTACAATGAGCAGTTCTTC. Translating it yields CASNEDGRTYNEQFF. Combining the CDR3 with reference TRBV9 and TRBJ2-1 gives the whole variable domain DSGVTQTPKHLITATGQRVTLRCSPRSGDLSVYWYQQSLDQGLQFLIQYYNGEERAKGNILERFSAQQFPDLHSELNLSSLELGDSALYFCASNEDGRTYNEQFFGPGTRLTVL.

The rearrangement joins TRBV5-8 to TRBJ2-1; D is perhaps TRBD2 (6 bases). V was shortened by 7 bases and J by 8 bases, with 13 bases between the two germline ends. This CDR3 spans 12 amino acids. Looked up from germline, CDR1 is SGHTS and CDR2 is YDEGEE. The CDR3 loop reads CASCGVSDEQFF. CDR3 DNA: TGTGCCAGCTGCGGGGTCTCCGATGAGCAGTTCTTC.

This clone was observed a few times. This chain connects TRBV6-2 or TRBV6-3 to TRBJ2-7; D is unresolved. The CDR3 is 12 residues long. CDR1 and CDR2 (germline): MNHEY, SVGEGT. The V gene lost 5 bases and the J gene lost 6 bases, with 11 bases spanning the gap. The CDR3 spells CASSTPPGEQYF. The CDR3 DNA follows: TGTGCCAGCAGTACCCCTCCCGGCGAGCAGTACTTC.

This chain joins TRBV4-2 and TRBJ2-1; a weak D match, TRBD2 (6 bases). There are 17 residues in the CDR3. V lost 1 base and J 1 base, leaving 14 bases between the germline ends. Germline lookup yields CDR1 LGHNA and CDR2 YNFKEQ. CDR3 in amino acids: CASSQGLVGRSYNEQFF. The CDR3, as DNA: TGTGCCAGCAGCCAAGGGCTAGTGGGGAGGTCCTACAATGAGCAGTTCTTC.

The chain links TRBV7-2 to TRBJ1-5; D call uncertain. Germline values: CDR1 SGHTA, CDR2 FQGNSA. The V end was cut by 5 bases, the J end by 3 bases, with 14 bases between. The CDR3 runs to 15 residues. DNA of the CDR3: TGTGCCAGCAGCCCCGGGAGAGGGTCCAATCAGCCCCAGCATTTT. This sequence encodes CASSPGRGSNQPQHF. The entire variable domain, with the rest obtained from reference TRBV7-2 and TRBJ1-5, is as follows: GAGVSQSPSNKVTEKGKDVELRCDPISGHTALYWYRQSLGQGLEFLIYFQGNSAPDKSGLPSDRFSAERTGGSVSTLTIQRTQQEDSAVYLCASSPGRGSNQPQHFGDGTRLSIL.

The genes are TRBV28 and TRBJ2-5; D is uncertain. V lost 5 bases and J lost 4, with 17 bases in between. Per the germline V gene, CDR1 is MDHEN and CDR2 is SYDVKM. The CDR3 runs 15 residues. CDR3 sequence (DNA): TGTGCCAGCAGTCCCCGGGTCCCCGTGGGAGAGACCCAGTACTTC. Its translation: CASSPRVPVGETQYF.

This clone was observed a few times. The chain has TRBV3-1 (or the pseudogene TRBV3-2) and TRBJ2-2; D gene ambiguous. Germline CDR1 reads LGHDT; CDR2 reads YNNKEL (reference sequence). This CDR3 is 15 amino acids long. V was shortened by 4 bases and J by 1 base, with 10 bases between the two germline ends. CDR3 in amino acids: CASSRAMGNTGELFF. The DNA for the CDR3 is TGTGCCAGCAGCCGGGCGATGGGGAACACCGGGGAGCTGTTTTTT.

The gene calls are TRBV19 and TRBJ2-1; 10 positions agree with TRBD2. CDR3 length: 14 residues. The germline V gene has CDR1 LNHDA and CDR2 SQIVND (reference sequence). The trim removed 5 bases at V and 8 bases at J, leaving 6 bases unmatched. The CDR3 nucleotides are TGTGCCAGTAGTCAAAGGACTAGCGGCGATGAGCAGTTCTTC. As protein: CASSQRTSGDEQFF.

This sequence joins TRBV3-1 (or the pseudogene TRBV3-2) and TRBJ1-6; D not resolved. V was clipped by 5 bases and J by 0 bases, with 11 bases between them. The CDR3 spans 16 residues. Germline V gene sequence: CDR1 LGHDT, CDR2 YNNKEL (reference sequence). CDR3 sequence: CASSIGLGSYNSPLHF. The CDR3 DNA reads TGTGCCAGCAGCATCGGACTGGGCTCCTATAATTCACCCCTCCACTTT.

The CDR3 bases are TGTGCCAGCAGCCGGCACGGGGTGGGCTCCTACGAGCAGTACTTC. It encodes CASSRHGVGSYEQYF. J is TRBJ2-7 and V is TRBV7-9, with D possibly matching TRBD2 (5 bases). Germline V gene sequence: CDR1 SEHNR, CDR2 FQNEAQ (reference sequence). The CDR3 covers 15 residues. Trimming cost V 5 bases and J 0 bases, with 14 bases left between them. The full variable domain, in which reference TRBV7-9 and TRBJ2-7 provide the parts outside the CDR3, is DTGVSQNPRHKITKRGQNVTFRCDPISEHNRLYWYRQTLGQGPEFLTYFQNEAQLEKSRLLSDRFSAERPKGSFSTLEIQRTEQGDSAMYLCASSRHGVGSYEQYFGPGTRLTVT.

Comments on this clone: Other DNA sequences in this sample translate to the same CDR3. The CDR3 loop reads CASSRQQPGQGSQETQYF. The DNA for the CDR3 is TGTGCCAGCAGCCGCCAGCAACCGGGACAGGGGTCACAAGAGACCCAGTACTTC. The chain links TRBV3-1 (or the pseudogene TRBV3-2) to TRBJ2-5; 10 nucleotides align to TRBD1. The germline V gene has CDR1 LGHDT and CDR2 YNNKEL (reference sequence). This CDR3 has 18 residues. J was trimmed by 2 bases and V by 4 bases; bases with no gene match: 13.

The J gene is TRBJ1-1, the V gene TRBV20-1; 7 bases match TRBD1. The CDR3 covers 15 residues. Germline lookup yields CDR1 DFQATT and CDR2 SNEGSKA (reference sequence). The ends lost 3 bases at V and 0 bases at J; junction bases unmatched: 7. This chain's CDR3 is CSASTIQGLNTEAFF. As DNA, the CDR3 is TGCAGTGCTAGTACAATACAGGGGTTGAACACTGAAGCTTTCTTT.

The chain carries TRBV4-2 and TRBJ2-3, with TRBD2 identical over 10 bases. In germline, CDR1 is LGHNA, CDR2 YNFKEQ. The CDR3 totals 16 residues. J was trimmed by 4 bases and V by 4 bases; bases with no gene match: 8. CDR3 sequence (DNA): TGTGCCAGCAGCCGCTCTAGCGGGAGCGCCTCAGATACGCAGTATTTT. It translates to CASSRSSGSASDTQYF.

This clone appeared a single time. Here the CDR3 DNA reads TGCGCCAGCAGCTCCGTAACGGGGAGATACAATGAGCAGTTCTTC. Translated: CASSSVTGRYNEQFF. The chain couples TRBV4-1 to TRBJ2-1; D is possibly TRBD2 (5 bases). The V gene lost 5 bases and the J gene lost 4 bases, with 15 bases spanning the gap. The CDR3 runs 15 residues. The V gene's germline CDR1 is MGHRA and CDR2 YSYEKL.

The rearrangement links TRBV12-1 to TRBJ2-5; the tabulated D call, TRBD2, remains unverified against the DNA. TRBV12-1 is assigned pseudogene status. CDR3 length equals 15 residues. CDR3 protein: CASSFAGLAEETQYF. The DNA of the CDR3 is TGTGCCAGCAGCTTCGCGGGACTAGCTGAAGAGACCCAGTACTTC.